Described below is a single TCR beta chain sequence and its context. These data originate in a study of blood T cell repertoires in COVID-19. Whole-study context: Whether acute or convalescent, the COVID-19 samples came from the United States, Italy and Spain. The analysed material was cDNA or gDNA that came from T cells, B-cell-depleted T cells, or PBMCs.

The V gene's germline CDR1 is MNHEY and CDR2 SVGAGI. The CDR3 length is 15 residues. The germline V and J ends were trimmed by 6 bases and 0 bases, with 14 bases remaining between them. Per the study methods: Reference gene primer amplification gave estimated nucleated cell counts. TCRdb's copy holds only in-frame clones and misses some; the assay was immunoSEQ multiplex PCR. V, J and clone size are those of that table, while D and trimming were read from the DNA. The sample consists of approximately 270,000 clones, 88% of them appearing once. The sequencing input was peripheral blood. The sequence was obtained from an elderly man with acute or convalescent COVID-19. V gene TRBV6-5 combines with J gene TRBJ2-5, with D perhaps TRBD2 (5 bases). CDR3 region: CASSPSRGHQETQYF. In DNA, the CDR3 is TGTGCCAGCAGCCCATCAAGAGGGCACCAAGAGACCCAGTACTTC.